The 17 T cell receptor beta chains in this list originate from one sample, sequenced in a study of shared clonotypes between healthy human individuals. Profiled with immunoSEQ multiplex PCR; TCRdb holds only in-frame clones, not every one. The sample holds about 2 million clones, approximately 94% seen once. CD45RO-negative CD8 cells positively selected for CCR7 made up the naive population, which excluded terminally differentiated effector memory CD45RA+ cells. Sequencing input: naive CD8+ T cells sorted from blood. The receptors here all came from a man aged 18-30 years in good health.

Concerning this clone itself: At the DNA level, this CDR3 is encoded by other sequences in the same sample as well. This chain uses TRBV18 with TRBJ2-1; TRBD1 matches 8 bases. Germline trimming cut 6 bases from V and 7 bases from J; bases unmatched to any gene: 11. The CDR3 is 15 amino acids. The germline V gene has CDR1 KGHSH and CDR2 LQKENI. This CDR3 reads CASSPRDRGLNEQFF. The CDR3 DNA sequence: TGTGCCAGCTCGCCCCGTGACAGGGGTTTGAATGAGCAGTTCTTC.

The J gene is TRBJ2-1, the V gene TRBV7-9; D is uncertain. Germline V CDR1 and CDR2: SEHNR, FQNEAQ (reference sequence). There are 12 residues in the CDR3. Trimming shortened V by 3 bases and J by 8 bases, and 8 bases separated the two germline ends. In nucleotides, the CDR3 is TGTGCCAGCAGCTTTAAAGGCGATGAGCAGTTCTTC. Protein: CASSFKGDEQFF.

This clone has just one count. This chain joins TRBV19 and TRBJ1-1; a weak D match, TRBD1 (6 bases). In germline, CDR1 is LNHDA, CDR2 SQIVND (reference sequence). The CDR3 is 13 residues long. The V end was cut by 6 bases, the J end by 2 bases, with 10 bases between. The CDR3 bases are TGTGCCAGTAGCCAGGGACACAACACTGAAGCTTTCTTT. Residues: CASSQGHNTEAFF. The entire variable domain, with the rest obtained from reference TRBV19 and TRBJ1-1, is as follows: DGGITQSPKYLFRKEGQNVTLSCEQNLNHDAMYWYRQDPGQGLRLIYYSQIVNDFQKGDIAEGYSVSREKKESFPLTVTSAQKNPTAFYLCASSQGHNTEAFFGQGTRLTVV.

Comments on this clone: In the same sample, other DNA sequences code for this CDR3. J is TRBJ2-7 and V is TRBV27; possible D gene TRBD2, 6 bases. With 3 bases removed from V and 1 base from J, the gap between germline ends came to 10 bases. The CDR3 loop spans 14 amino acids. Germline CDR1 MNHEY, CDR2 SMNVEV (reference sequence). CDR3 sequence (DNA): TGTGCCAGCAGTTTTCGGGGGAATTCCTACGAGCAGTACTTC. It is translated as CASSFRGNSYEQYF.

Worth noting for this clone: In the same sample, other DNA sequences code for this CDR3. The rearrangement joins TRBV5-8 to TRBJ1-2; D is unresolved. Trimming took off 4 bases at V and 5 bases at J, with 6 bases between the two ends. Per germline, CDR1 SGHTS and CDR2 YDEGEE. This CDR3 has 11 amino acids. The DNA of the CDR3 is TGTGCCAGCAGCCTGGGGTATGGCTACACCTTC. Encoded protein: CASSLGYGYTF. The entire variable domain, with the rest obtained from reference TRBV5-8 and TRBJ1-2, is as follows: EAGVTQSPTHLIKTRGQQATLRCSPISGHTSVYWYQQALGLGLQFLLWYDEGEERNRGNFPPRFSGRQFPNYSSELNVNALELEDSALYLCASSLGYGYTFGSGTRLTVV.

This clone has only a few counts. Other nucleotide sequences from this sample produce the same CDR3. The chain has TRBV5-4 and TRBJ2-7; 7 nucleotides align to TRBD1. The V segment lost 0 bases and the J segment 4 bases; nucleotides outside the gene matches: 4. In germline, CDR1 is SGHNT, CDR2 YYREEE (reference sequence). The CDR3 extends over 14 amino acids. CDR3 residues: CASSLGQGRYEQYF. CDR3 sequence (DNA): TGTGCCAGCAGCTTGGGACAGGGCCGATACGAGCAGTACTTC. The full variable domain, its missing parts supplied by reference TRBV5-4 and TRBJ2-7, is ETGVTQSPTHLIKTRGQQVTLRCSSQSGHNTVSWYQQALGQGPQFIFQYYREEENGRGNFPPRFSGLQFPNYSSELNVNALELDDSALYLCASSLGQGRYEQYFGPGTRLTVT.

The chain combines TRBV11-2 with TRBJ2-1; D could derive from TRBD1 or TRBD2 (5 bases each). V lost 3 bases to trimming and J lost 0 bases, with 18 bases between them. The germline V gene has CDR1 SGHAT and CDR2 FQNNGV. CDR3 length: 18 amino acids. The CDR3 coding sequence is TGTGCCAGCAGCTTGAACCCCCGGGACGCCAGCTCCTACAATGAGCAGTTCTTC. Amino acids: CASSLNPRDASSYNEQFF.

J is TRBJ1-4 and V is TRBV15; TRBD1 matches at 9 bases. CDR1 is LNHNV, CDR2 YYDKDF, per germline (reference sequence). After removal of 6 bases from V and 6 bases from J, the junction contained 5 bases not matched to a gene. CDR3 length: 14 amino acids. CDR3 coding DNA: TGTGCCACCAGTATTGACAGGGGGTATGAAAAACTGTTTTTT. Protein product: CATSIDRGYEKLFF.

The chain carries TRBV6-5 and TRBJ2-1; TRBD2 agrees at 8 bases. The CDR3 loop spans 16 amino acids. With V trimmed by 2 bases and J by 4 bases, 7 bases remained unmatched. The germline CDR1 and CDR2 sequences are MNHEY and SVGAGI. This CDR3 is CASSYDGGAGYNEQFF. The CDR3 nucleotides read TGTGCCAGCAGTTACGACGGGGGGGCCGGGTACAATGAGCAGTTCTTC.

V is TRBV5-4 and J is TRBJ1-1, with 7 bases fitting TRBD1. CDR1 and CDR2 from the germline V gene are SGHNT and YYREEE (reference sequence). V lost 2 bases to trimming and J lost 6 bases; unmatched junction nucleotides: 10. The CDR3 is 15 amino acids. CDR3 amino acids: CASSFLGGEDPEAFF. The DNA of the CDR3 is TGTGCCAGCAGCTTTTTAGGGGGCGAAGACCCTGAAGCTTTCTTT.

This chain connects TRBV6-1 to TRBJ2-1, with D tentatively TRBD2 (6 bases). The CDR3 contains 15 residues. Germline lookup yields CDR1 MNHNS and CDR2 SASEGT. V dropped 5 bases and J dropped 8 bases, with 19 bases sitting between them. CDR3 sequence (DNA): TGTGCCAGCAGTCTTTGGCGGGATTCCCTGGATGAGCAGTTCTTC. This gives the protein CASSLWRDSLDEQFF.

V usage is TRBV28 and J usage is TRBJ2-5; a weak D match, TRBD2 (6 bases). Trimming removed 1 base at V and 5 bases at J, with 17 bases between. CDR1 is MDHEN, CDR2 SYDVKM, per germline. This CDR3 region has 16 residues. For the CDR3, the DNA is TGTGCCAGCAGTTTATTAGGGGACTTAGACGGGGAGACCCAGTACTTC. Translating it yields CASSLLGDLDGETQYF.

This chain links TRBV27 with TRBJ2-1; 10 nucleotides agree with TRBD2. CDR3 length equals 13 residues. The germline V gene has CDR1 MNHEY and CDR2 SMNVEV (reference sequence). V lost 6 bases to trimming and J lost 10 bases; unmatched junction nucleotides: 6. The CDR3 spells CASSHPSGREQFF. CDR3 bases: TGTGCCAGCAGCCACCCTAGCGGGAGAGAGCAGTTCTTC.

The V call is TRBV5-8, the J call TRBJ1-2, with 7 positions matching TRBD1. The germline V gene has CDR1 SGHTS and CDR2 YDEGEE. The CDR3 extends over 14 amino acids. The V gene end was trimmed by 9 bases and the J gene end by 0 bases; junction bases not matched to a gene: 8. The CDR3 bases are TGTGCCAATTCACCGGGGACAGCTAACTATGGCTACACCTTC. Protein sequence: CANSPGTANYGYTF.

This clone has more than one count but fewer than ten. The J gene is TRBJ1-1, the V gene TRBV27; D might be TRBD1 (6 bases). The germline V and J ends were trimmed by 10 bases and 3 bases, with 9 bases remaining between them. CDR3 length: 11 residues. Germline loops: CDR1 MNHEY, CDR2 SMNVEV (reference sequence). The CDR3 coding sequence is TGTGCCACCCACAGGGACACTGAAGCTTTCTTT. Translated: CATHRDTEAFF.

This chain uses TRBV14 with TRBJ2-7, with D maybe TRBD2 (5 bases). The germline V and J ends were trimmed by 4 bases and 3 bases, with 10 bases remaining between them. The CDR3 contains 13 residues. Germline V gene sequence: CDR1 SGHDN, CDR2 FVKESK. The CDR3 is CASSLGEGYEQYF. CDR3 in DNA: TGTGCCAGCAGCCTGGGAGAAGGCTACGAGCAGTACTTC.

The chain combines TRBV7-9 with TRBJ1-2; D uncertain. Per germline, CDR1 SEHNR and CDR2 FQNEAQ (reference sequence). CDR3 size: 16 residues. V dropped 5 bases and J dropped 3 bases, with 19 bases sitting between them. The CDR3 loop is CASSPLLREWDYGYTF. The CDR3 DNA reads TGTGCCAGCAGCCCGCTCCTAAGGGAGTGGGACTATGGCTACACCTTC.